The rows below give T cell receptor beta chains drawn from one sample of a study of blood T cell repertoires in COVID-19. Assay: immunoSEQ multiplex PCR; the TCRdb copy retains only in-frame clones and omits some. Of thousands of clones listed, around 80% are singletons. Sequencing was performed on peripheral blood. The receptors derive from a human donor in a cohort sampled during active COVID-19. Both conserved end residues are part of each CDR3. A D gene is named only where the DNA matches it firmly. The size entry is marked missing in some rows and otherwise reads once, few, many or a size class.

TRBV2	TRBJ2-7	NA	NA	TGTGCCAGCAGAGGTCAGGGAGAGCAGTACTTC	CASRGQGEQYF
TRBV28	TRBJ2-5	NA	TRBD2	TGTGCCAGCAGGACTAGCGGGGGGTACCAAGAGACCCAGTACTTC	CASRTSGGYQETQYF
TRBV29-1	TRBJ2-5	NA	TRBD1	TGCAGCGTCGGTCCGGGACAGGGGTACCAAGAGACCCAGTACTTC	CSVGPGQGYQETQYF
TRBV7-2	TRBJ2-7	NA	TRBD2	TGTGCCAGCAGCCCGAGCGGGGCGTTCTCCTACGAGCAGTACTTC	CASSPSGAFSYEQYF
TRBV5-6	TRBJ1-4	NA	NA	TGTGCCAGCAGCCAGGGGTTCGGGACAAGAAATGAAAAACTGTTTTTT	CASSQGFGTRNEKLFF
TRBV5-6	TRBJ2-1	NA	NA	TGTGCCAGCAGCCCGGGGTGGGCGGCCCCAGGAGACAATGAGCAGTTCTTC	CASSPGWAAPGDNEQFF
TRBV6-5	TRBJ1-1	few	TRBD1	TGTGCCAGCAGTCCCGGGACAGTGAACACTGAAGCTTTCTTT	CASSPGTVNTEAFF
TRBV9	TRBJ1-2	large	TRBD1	TGTGCCAGCACCTCCCGGACAGGGTCTGGCTACACCTTC	CASTSRTGSGYTF
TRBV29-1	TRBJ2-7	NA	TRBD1	TGCAGCGTGAGCGGGACAGGGGGCTCCGAGCAGTACTTC	CSVSGTGGSEQYF
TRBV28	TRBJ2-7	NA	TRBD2	TGTGCCAGCAGACCAGCGGGGATCTCCTACGAGCAGTACTTC	CASRPAGISYEQYF
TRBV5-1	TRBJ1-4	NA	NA	TGCGCCAGCAGCTTCCAGGCGTCGCTTAATGAAAAACTGTTTTTT	CASSFQASLNEKLFF
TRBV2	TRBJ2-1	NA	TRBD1	TGTGCCAGCAGCAAAGGGGACAGGGATAAGAATGAGCAGTTCTTC	CASSKGDRDKNEQFF
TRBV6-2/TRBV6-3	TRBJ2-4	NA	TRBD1	TGTGCCAGCAGTTACTCAGACAGGGAAGGCATTCAGTACTTC	CASSYSDREGIQYF
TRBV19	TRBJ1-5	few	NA	TGTGCCAGCCGACAGGGCAATCAGCCCCAGCATTTT	CASRQGNQPQHF
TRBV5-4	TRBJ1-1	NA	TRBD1	TGTGCCAGCAGCCCGGGGACAGCGGTTGAAGCTTTCTTT	CASSPGTAVEAFF
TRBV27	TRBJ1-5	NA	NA	TGTGCCAGCAGACCGAACCAGGGTATCGGTCAGCCCCAGCATTTT	CASRPNQGIGQPQHF
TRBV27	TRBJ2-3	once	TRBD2	TGTGCCAGCAGTTTTCGCCCCCTCCGAGCGGGGGCGCCGGATACGCAGTATTTT	CASSFRPLRAGAPDTQYF
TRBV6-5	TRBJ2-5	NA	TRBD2	TGTGCCAGCAGGGGAGCGGGGGGGCATCAAGAGACCCAGTACTTC	CASRGAGGHQETQYF
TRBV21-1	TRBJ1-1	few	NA	TGTGCCAGCAGCCAAGGGACAGGACGGAGGACTGAAGCTTTCTTT	CASSQGTGRRTEAFF
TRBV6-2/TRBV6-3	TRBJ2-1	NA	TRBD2	TGTGCCAGCAGTCCGCTAGCGGGGGGGTACAATGAGCAGTTCTTC	CASSPLAGGYNEQFF
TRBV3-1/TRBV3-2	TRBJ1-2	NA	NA	TGTGCCAGCAGCCAAGAAGGAGGGCCCGATGGCTACACCTTC	CASSQEGGPDGYTF
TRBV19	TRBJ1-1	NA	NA	TGTGCCAGTACCTTTGAAAGGGGTAAGGCTTTCTTT	CASTFERGKAFF
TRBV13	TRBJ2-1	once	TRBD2	TGTGCCAGCAGTTACGGGGGGGCCTCAGACAATGAGCAGTTCTTC	CASSYGGASDNEQFF
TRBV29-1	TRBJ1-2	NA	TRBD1	TGCAGCGGAGGGACAGGGGCTTATGGCTACACCTTC	CSGGTGAYGYTF
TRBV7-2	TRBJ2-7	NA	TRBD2	TGTGCCAGCAGCTTAGCTTCCAGCGGGGCCTCCTACGAGCAGTACTTC	CASSLASSGASYEQYF
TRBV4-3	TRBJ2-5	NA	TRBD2	TGCGCCAGCAGCCAAGCCCTAGCGGCCCAAGAGACCCAGTACTTC	CASSQALAAQETQYF